This T cell receptor beta chain was sequenced for a study of shared clonotypes between healthy human individuals. General study findings and limits: In contrast to clonotypes shared by all four donors, non-shared clonotypes had lower generation probabilities.

Remarks on this clone: What it recognizes is unknown.

CD4+ cells were split into CD45RA+ naive and CD45RA-negative memory subsets. TCRdb's table, derived via immunoSEQ multiplex PCR, lists solely in-frame clones and lacks some. Here the sample spans millions of clones, around 90% being singletons. Germline CDR1 and CDR2: LNHDA and SQIVND (reference sequence). V was cut by 3 bases and J by 3 bases, with 8 bases left in between. The CDR3 has 13 residues. What was sequenced was naive CD4+ T cells sorted from blood. Specified subset: CD45RA+ positively selected. V usage is TRBV19 and J usage is TRBJ1-1; D gene uncertain. The receptor's source is a young man in good health. In DNA, the CDR3 is TGTGCCAGTAGTATGCAGAGGGACACTGAAGCTTTCTTT. Protein: CASSMQRDTEAFF.